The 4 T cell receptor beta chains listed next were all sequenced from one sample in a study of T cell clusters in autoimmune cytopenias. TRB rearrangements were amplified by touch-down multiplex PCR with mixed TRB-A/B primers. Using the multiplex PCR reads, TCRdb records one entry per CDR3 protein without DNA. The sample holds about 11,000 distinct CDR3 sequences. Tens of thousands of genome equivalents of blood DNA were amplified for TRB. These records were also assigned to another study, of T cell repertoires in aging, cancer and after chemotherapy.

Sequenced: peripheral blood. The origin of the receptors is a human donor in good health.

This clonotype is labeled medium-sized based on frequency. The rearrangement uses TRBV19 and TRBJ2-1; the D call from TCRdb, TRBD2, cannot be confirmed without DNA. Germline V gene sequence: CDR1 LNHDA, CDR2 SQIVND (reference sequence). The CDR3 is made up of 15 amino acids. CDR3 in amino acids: CASSITAGGNNEQFF.

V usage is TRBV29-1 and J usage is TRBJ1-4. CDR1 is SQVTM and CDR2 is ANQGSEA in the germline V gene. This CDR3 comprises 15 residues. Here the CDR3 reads CSVEDRGRGGEKLFF.

CDR3 protein: CVSSFPDLAGDTDTQYF. V gene TRBV11-3 combines with J gene TRBJ2-3; TCRdb calls TRBD1, which cannot be checked without DNA. CDR1 and CDR2 from the germline V gene are SGHNT and YENEEA. The CDR3 is made up of 17 amino acids.

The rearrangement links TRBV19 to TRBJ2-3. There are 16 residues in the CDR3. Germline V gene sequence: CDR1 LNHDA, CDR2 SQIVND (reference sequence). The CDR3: CASSSSGRGSTDTQYF.